These 31 T cell receptor beta chains were sequenced from one sample in a study of tissue T cells after allogeneic stem cell transplantation. Sequencing used immunoSEQ multiplex PCR; TCRdb keeps in-frame clones, though not all of them. The table has approximately 17,000 clones, roughly two thirds seen once. Material for sequencing was spleen. The origin of the receptors is a female BALB/c mouse in good health. The strain's MHC type: H2-d.

Concerning this clone: Gene names denote mouse genes. The read ends 1 residue before the CDR3 terminus; that terminus is restored from the germline J gene. The chain links TRBV24 to TRBJ2-3; no clear D. Germline V gene lookup returns CDR1 KGHTA and CDR2 FRNEEI. The V and J ends lost 2 bases and 0 bases respectively, with 9 bases between them. This CDR3 is 15 amino acids long. CDR3 loop: CASSLRQSSAETLYF. CDR3 DNA, as far as it was read: TGTGCCAGCAGTCTGAGACAATCTAGTGCAGAAACGCTGTAT.

About this clone: Genes and germline are mouse. The read terminates 1 residue ahead of where the CDR3 ends, so the germline J gene completes it. V usage is TRBV4 and J usage is TRBJ2-2, with 7 bases aligning to TRBD2. This CDR3 is built from 15 residues. Trimming took 4 bases from V and 0 from J; bases not matched to a gene: 2. Germline lookup yields CDR1 LGHDT and CDR2 YNNKQL (reference sequence). The CDR3 here is CASSFDWANTGQLYF. CDR3 DNA, as far as it was read: TGTGCCAGCAGCTTCGACTGGGCAAACACCGGGCAGCTCTAC.

Regarding this clone: The gene symbols are mouse symbols. With the read ending 1 residue before the CDR3 end, the germline J gene is used to fill in that end. This chain connects TRBV13-2 to TRBJ2-4; D gene uncertain. CDR3 size: 14 residues. Deletions cut 1 base from V and 0 bases from J, with 6 bases between. The V gene's germline CDR1 is NNHNN and CDR2 SYGAGS (reference sequence). The sequenced CDR3 bases are TGTGCCAGCGGTGATCCCAGTAGTCAAAACACCTTGTAC. This encodes CASGDPSSQNTLY. The CDR3 reads in full as CASGDPSSQNTLYF.

As regards this clone: Gene names denote mouse genes. Read coverage stops 1 residue before the CDR3 terminus; the germline J gene supplies the remainder. V gene TRBV5 combines with J gene TRBJ2-2, with 8 bases matching TRBD1. Per the germline V gene, CDR1 is LGHNA and CDR2 is YNLKQL (reference sequence). Trimming cost V 6 bases and J 0 bases; bases outside gene matches: 0. The CDR3 has 14 residues. Incomplete CDR3 DNA: TGTGCCAGCAGACAGGGGGCAAACACCGGGCAGCTCTAC. This gives the protein CASRQGANTGQLY. The CDR3 in its entirety is CASRQGANTGQLYF.

This clone was found a few times. Gene and germline names: mouse. The read ends 1 residue shy of where the CDR3 ends; the end is completed using the germline J gene. V and J are TRBV20 and TRBJ2-7, with D tentatively TRBD2 (7 bases). Trimming took off 0 bases at V and 7 bases at J, with 16 bases between the two ends. There are 14 residues in the CDR3. Germline lookup yields CDR1 GFQATS and CDR2 STVNSAI. The CDR3 reads CGARDWWGAREQYF. CDR3 bases read: TGTGGTGCTAGGGATTGGTGGGGGGCTCGGGAACAGTAC.

As to this clone: Genes and germline are mouse. The observed sequence ends 1 residue before the CDR3 terminus, with the missing tail filled in from the germline J gene. This chain joins TRBV31 and TRBJ2-5, with 8 bases matching TRBD2. CDR1 and CDR2 from the germline V gene are GKSSPN and SITVG. Trimming removed 0 bases from V and 0 bases from J; junction bases left unmatched: 2. The CDR3 runs to 15 residues. CDR3 amino acids: CAWSLRTGNQDTQYF. CDR3 DNA, as far as it was read: TGTGCCTGGAGTCTGCGGACTGGGAACCAAGACACCCAGTAC.

A word on this clone: The germline and genes are mouse ones. Sequencing ends 1 residue short of the CDR3 end; the germline J gene provides the rest. The V and J genes are TRBV19 and TRBJ2-3; unclear D gene. CDR3 length: 15 residues. The germline V and J ends were trimmed by 4 bases and 0 bases, with 12 bases remaining between them. Germline CDR1 and CDR2: FNHDT and SITEND (reference sequence). The CDR3 bases that were read are TGTGCCAGCAGTCACGACAAGACTAGTGCAGAAACGCTGTAT. It specifies CASSHDKTSAETLY. The full CDR3 sequence reads CASSHDKTSAETLYF.

About this clone: Germline and genes: mouse. Coverage ceases 1 residue before the CDR3 finishes, and the germline J gene fills in the end. The gene calls are TRBV5 and TRBJ2-7, with TRBD1 matching 9 bases. Trimming at V came to 1 base and at J to 6 bases, leaving 10 bases not matched to a gene. Per germline, CDR1 LGHNA and CDR2 YNLKQL (reference sequence). This CDR3 is built from 16 residues. Partial CDR3 DNA: TGTGCCAGCAGCCAAGGGACCGGGACAGGGAAGGGTGAACAGTAC. This gives the protein CASSQGTGTGKGEQY. The whole CDR3 sequence reads CASSQGTGTGKGEQYF.

On this clone: The gene names given are mouse names. The read finishes 1 residue shy of the CDR3 end, and the germline J gene is used to complete it. The chain uses TRBV14 and TRBJ1-2; D gene unclear. V shed 3 bases and J shed 0 bases, with 3 bases lying between them. Germline CDR1 SGHDT, CDR2 FRDEAV. This CDR3 has 12 residues. The CDR3 reads CASSSTNSDYTF. CDR3 bases read: TGTGCCAGCAGTTCAACAAACTCCGACTACACC.

Of note for this clone: Gene labels here are mouse ones. Coverage ceases 1 residue before the CDR3 finishes, and the germline J gene fills in the end. The chain combines TRBV4 with TRBJ1-2; 10 positions agree with TRBD1. The CDR3 is made up of 14 amino acids. V shed 6 bases and J 0 bases; nucleotides not matched to a gene: 1. CDR1 and CDR2 (germline): LGHDT, YNNKQL (reference sequence). CDR3 region: CASRDRGTNSDYTF. The DNA read from the CDR3 is TGTGCCAGCAGGGACAGGGGGACAAACTCCGACTACACC.

Of note for this clone: The genes are named according to mouse. The DNA ends 1 residue before the CDR3 does, and the rest of the CDR3 is filled in from the germline J gene. The chain has TRBV13-1 and TRBJ2-2, with D possibly matching TRBD2 (7 bases). V lost 1 base and J lost 6, with 10 bases in between. This CDR3 contains 14 residues. Germline V gives CDR1 NSHNY, CDR2 SYGAGN. The sequenced part of the CDR3 DNA is TGTGCCAGCAGTGATCTTGGGGGGCCCGGGCAGCTCTAC. As protein: CASSDLGGPGQLY. The complete CDR3 protein is CASSDLGGPGQLYF.

A remark on this clone: One end of the junction does not line up with germline, which may come from a read error. Gene names follow the mouse nomenclature. Read sequence stops 1 residue before the CDR3 end, and the germline J gene provides the missing end. V usage is TRBV13-1 and J usage is TRBJ2-1; weak D call: TRBD1 (5 bases). This CDR3 contains 15 residues. Germline values: CDR1 NSHNY, CDR2 SYGAGN. Partial CDR3 DNA: TGTGCCAACAGTGACCGCAGGGTTAACTATGCTGAGCAGTTC. As protein: CANSDRRVNYAEQF. The CDR3, in full, reads CANSDRRVNYAEQFF.

Turning to this clone: Gene names follow the mouse nomenclature. The DNA ends 1 residue before the CDR3 does, and the rest of the CDR3 is filled in from the germline J gene. This sequence joins TRBV2 and TRBJ2-2; D is uncertain. CDR3 length: 14 amino acids. Between the trimmed V and J ends, which lost 4 bases and 0 bases, there was a span of 6 bases. CDR1 and CDR2 from the germline V gene are LGHNA and YSYQKL. The part of the CDR3 DNA that was read is TGTGCCAGCAGCCCGACACCAAACACCGGGCAGCTCTAC. This sequence encodes CASSPTPNTGQLY. The whole CDR3 protein reads CASSPTPNTGQLYF.

Worth noting for this clone: Gene names are mouse gene names. The read gets to within 1 residue of the CDR3 end, and the germline J gene fills in the rest. The rearrangement uses TRBV19 and TRBJ1-6; weak D call: TRBD1 (6 bases). TRBJ1-6 is filed as an ORF, its function uncertain. Germline V lookup: CDR1 FNHDT, CDR2 SITEND (reference sequence). The CDR3 spans 14 residues. Trimming shortened V by 5 bases and J by 1 base, and 7 bases separated the two germline ends. CDR3 sequence reads: CASRQGSYNSPLYF. The part of the CDR3 DNA that was read is TGTGCCAGCAGACAGGGCTCCTATAATTCGCCCCTCTAC.

Note on this clone: Germline and genes here are mouse. The read ends 1 residue before the CDR3 terminus; that terminus is restored from the germline J gene. The chain joins TRBV13-2 to TRBJ1-6, with 8 bases that match TRBD1. TRBJ1-6 has ORF status, its function being uncertain. V shed 3 bases and J 7 bases; nucleotides not matched to a gene: 3. Germline loops: CDR1 NNHNN, CDR2 SYGAGS (reference sequence). The CDR3 runs to 14 residues. Partial CDR3 DNA: TGTGCCAGCGGTGTCAGGGGGCGAAATTCGCCCCTCTAC. Residues: CASGVRGRNSPLY. The whole CDR3 is CASGVRGRNSPLYF.

This clone was seen a few times. Gene names refer to mouse genes. Read sequence stops 1 residue before the CDR3 end, and the germline J gene provides the missing end. The chain couples TRBV19 to TRBJ2-3; possible D gene TRBD1, 6 bases. The CDR3 has 14 residues. Germline assignment: CDR1 FNHDT and CDR2 SITEND (reference sequence). The V end was cut by 4 bases, the J end by 0 bases, with 9 bases between. Here the CDR3 reads CASSGTTSAETLYF. The covered CDR3 bases are TGTGCCAGCAGTGGGACAACTAGTGCAGAAACGCTGTAT.

In regard to this clone: The gene symbols are mouse symbols. The CDR3 is cut off 1 residue early in the read; its end comes from the germline J gene. V usage is TRBV20 and J usage is TRBJ2-7; D could derive from TRBD1 or TRBD2 (6 bases each). The CDR3 loop spans 14 amino acids. Germline V lookup: CDR1 GFQATS, CDR2 STVNSAI. The V and J ends lost 0 bases and 3 bases respectively, with 12 bases between them. The sequenced part of the CDR3 DNA is TGTGGTGCTAGGGATGGGGGACAACTCTATGAACAGTAC. Translation: CGARDGGQLYEQY. The whole CDR3 protein reads CGARDGGQLYEQYF.

About this clone itself: Gene and germline names: mouse. The sequenced part of the CDR3 DNA is TGTGGTGCTAGGGACTGGGGGGGCGGAGATGCTGAGCAGTTC. This codes for CGARDWGGGDAEQF. The entire CDR3 protein is CGARDWGGGDAEQFF. The chain joins TRBV20 to TRBJ2-1, with 10 bases lining up with TRBD2. The read comes to an end 1 residue before the CDR3 does, leaving the germline J gene to fill in the end. Germline V gene lookup returns CDR1 GFQATS and CDR2 STVNSAI. This CDR3 has 15 residues. With V trimmed by 0 bases and J by 5 bases, 4 bases remained unmatched. The full variable domain, in which reference TRBV20 and TRBJ2-1 provide the parts outside the CDR3, is GALVYQYPRRTICKSGTSMRMECQAVGFQATSVAWYRQSPQKTFELIALSTVNSAIKYEQNFTQEKFPISHPNLSFSSMTVLNAYLEDRGLYLCGARDWGGGDAEQFFGPGTRLTVL.

To note about this clone: Any gene name here is a mouse gene name. Sequencing ends 1 residue short of the CDR3 end; the germline J gene provides the rest. The V gene is TRBV19, the J gene TRBJ2-3; perhaps TRBD2 as D (6 bases). This CDR3 has 15 amino acids. CDR1 is FNHDT and CDR2 is SITEND in the germline V gene (reference sequence). V shed 1 base and J shed 1 base, with 10 bases lying between them. CDR3 bases read: TGTGCCAGCAGTATAATGGGGGAGGGTGCAGAAACGCTGTAT. This encodes CASSIMGEGAETLY. The whole CDR3 sequence reads CASSIMGEGAETLYF.

In regard to this clone: Germline and genes: mouse. The read ends 1 residue early relative to the CDR3; the germline J gene fills the gap. The chain combines TRBV2 with TRBJ1-3; 7 bases are shared with TRBD1. Germline-derived CDR1 and CDR2 are LGHNA and YSYQKL. The V segment lost 4 bases and the J segment 0 bases; nucleotides outside the gene matches: 3. The CDR3 sequence is 15 residues long. The CDR3 region is CASSRDRNSGNTLYF. The DNA read from the CDR3 is TGTGCCAGCAGCCGGGACAGAAATTCTGGAAATACGCTCTAT.

A remark on this clone: Each gene name is a mouse one. The CDR3 end falls 1 residue outside the read, so it is completed with the germline J gene. The chain joins TRBV29 to TRBJ1-4, with D perhaps TRBD1 (5 bases). Germline CDR1 and CDR2: MSHET and SYDVDS. The CDR3 contains 15 residues. The germline V and J ends were trimmed by 0 bases and 3 bases, with 8 bases remaining between them. The CDR3 sequence is CASSLSMDTNERLFF. The CDR3 bases that were read are TGTGCTAGCAGTTTATCGATGGACACCAACGAAAGATTATTT.

A word on this clone: Gene names refer to mouse genes. The sequenced fragment ends 1 residue before the CDR3 boundary, so the rest is inferred from the germline J gene. The chain uses TRBV29 and TRBJ2-4; 9 nucleotides agree with TRBD1. CDR1 and CDR2 (germline): MSHET, SYDVDS. The CDR3 spans 15 residues. V lost 3 bases to trimming and J lost 1 base; unmatched junction nucleotides: 2. The CDR3 spells CASSLTGGGQNTLYF. The part of the CDR3 DNA that was read is TGTGCTAGCAGTTTGACAGGGGGTGGTCAAAACACCTTGTAC.

Details on this clone: Gene names are the mouse ones. The read ends 1 residue shy of where the CDR3 ends; the end is completed using the germline J gene. V usage is TRBV13-2 and J usage is TRBJ2-5, with D perhaps matching TRBD2 (5 bases). The ends were cut back, 0 bases at V and 6 bases at J, with 11 bases in the middle. Germline-derived CDR1 and CDR2 are NNHNN and SYGAGS (reference sequence). This CDR3 spans 14 amino acids. The sequenced part of the CDR3 DNA is TGTGCCAGCGGTGATGCGCTGGGTTGGGACACCCAGTAC. Translated, it gives CASGDALGWDTQY. The entire CDR3 protein reads CASGDALGWDTQYF.

The table lists this clone with a few counts. Any gene name here is a mouse gene name. The observed sequence ends 1 residue before the CDR3 terminus, with the missing tail filled in from the germline J gene. The chain joins TRBV13-1 to TRBJ2-7, with 11 bases aligning to TRBD2. The germline V gene encodes CDR1 NSHNY and CDR2 SYGAGN. The trim removed 3 bases at V and 4 bases at J, leaving 3 bases unmatched. CDR3 length: 14 residues. The sequenced CDR3 bases are TGTGCCAGCAGTGTCCGGGACTGGGGGTATGAACAGTAC. Protein product: CASSVRDWGYEQY. The complete CDR3 protein is CASSVRDWGYEQYF.

On this clone: Mouse gene names and germline throughout. This chain's CDR3 is CASSDVIQNTLYF. The sequenced part of the CDR3 DNA is TGTGCCAGCAGTGATGTGATTCAAAACACCTTGTAC. This chain uses TRBV13-1 with TRBJ2-4; D not resolved. The CDR3 end is not reached by the read, which stops 1 residue before it; the germline J gene fills it in. Per germline, CDR1 NSHNY and CDR2 SYGAGN. This CDR3 has 13 residues. V shed 0 bases and J shed 2 bases, with 4 bases lying between them.

This clone was recorded only once. Sequence at one end of the junction differs from germline and may be a read error. Mouse gene names apply. This specimen includes other DNA sequences encoding the same CDR3. The CDR3 bases that were read are TGTGCCAGCAGGCCCTGGGGGGGCTTCACCGGACAGCTCTAC. Encoded protein: CASRPWGGFTGQLY. The whole CDR3 sequence is CASRPWGGFTGQLYF. The J gene is TRBJ2-2, the V gene TRBV19, with 10 bases matching TRBD2. Coverage ceases 1 residue before the CDR3 finishes, and the germline J gene fills in the end. Germline CDR1 reads FNHDT; CDR2 reads SITEND (reference sequence). This CDR3 region has 15 residues.

Details on this clone: Gene names refer to mouse genes. Sequencing ends 1 residue short of the CDR3 end; the germline J gene provides the rest. This chain links TRBV13-3 with TRBJ2-1; tentatively, D is TRBD1 (7 bases). This CDR3 comprises 16 residues. Per the germline V gene, CDR1 is NNHDY and CDR2 is SYVADS. V was pared by 2 bases and J by 1 base, with 13 bases between. CDR3 DNA, as far as it was read: TGTGCCAGCAGTGAGGTCCCAGGGGGGAACTATGCTGAGCAGTTC. Protein: CASSEVPGGNYAEQF. The full CDR3 sequence reads CASSEVPGGNYAEQFF.

Worth noting for this clone: Gene labels here are mouse ones. The read terminates 1 residue before the CDR3 end, so the remaining end is supplied by the germline J gene. The V call is TRBV5, the J call TRBJ2-7; TRBD2 agrees at 9 bases. V shed 0 bases and J 4 bases; nucleotides not matched to a gene: 4. The CDR3 has 15 amino acids. The germline V gene has CDR1 LGHNA and CDR2 YNLKQL (reference sequence). CDR3 sequence: CASSQETGGLYEQYF. The DNA read from the CDR3 is TGTGCCAGCAGCCAAGAGACTGGGGGTCTATATGAACAGTAC.

Of note for this clone: Gene names and germline match the mouse. The read ends 1 residue shy of where the CDR3 ends; the end is completed using the germline J gene. The gene calls are TRBV13-1 and TRBJ2-5; D might be TRBD1 or TRBD2, each matching 5 bases. CDR3 size: 14 residues. Germline V gives CDR1 NSHNY, CDR2 SYGAGN. The V gene lost 3 bases and the J gene lost 4 bases, with 12 bases spanning the gap. The CDR3 DNA, read in part, is TGTGCCAGCAGTGCGTCCCGGGACGAAGACACCCAGTAC. As protein: CASSASRDEDTQY. The full CDR3 protein is CASSASRDEDTQYF.

A note on this clone: Gene names are the mouse ones. The read ends 1 residue before the CDR3 terminus; that terminus is restored from the germline J gene. V is TRBV14 and J is TRBJ2-5, with 8 positions matching TRBD2. Looked up from germline, CDR1 is SGHDT and CDR2 is FRDEAV. The CDR3 loop spans 15 amino acids. V trimming: 2 bases; J trimming: 3 bases; junction bases outside the gene matches: 5. This CDR3 is CASSLGWGGQDTQYF. The sequenced part of the CDR3 DNA is TGTGCCAGCAGTTTGGGGTGGGGGGGTCAAGACACCCAGTAC.

This clone was observed a handful of times. The germline and genes are mouse ones. The read ends 1 residue shy of where the CDR3 ends; the end is completed using the germline J gene. The chain employs TRBV4 and TRBJ2-7, with 11 bases aligning to TRBD2. Trimming at V came to 5 bases and at J to 3 bases, leaving 3 bases not matched to a gene. Per germline, CDR1 LGHDT and CDR2 YNNKQL (reference sequence). This CDR3 comprises 14 residues. CDR3 sequence: CASSRDWGIYEQYF. The sequenced part of the CDR3 DNA is TGTGCCAGCAGCCGGGACTGGGGGATCTATGAACAGTAC.